These T cell receptor beta chains were read from a single sample in a study of T cells in Graves' hyperthyroidism and ophthalmopathy. TCRdb reprocessed the multiplex PCR reads via MiXCR and lists one record per CDR3 protein. Found here are about 500,000 distinct CDR3 sequences, roughly 15% of them singletons; the top ten hold 17%. What was sequenced was blood. Source of these receptors: a woman aged 18-35 years with Graves' ophthalmopathy. CDR3s include the opening cysteine and the closing phenylalanine or tryptophan. Each record gives: D gene, J gene, clone size, V gene, CDR3 DNA, CDR3 protein. A D gene is named only where the DNA matches it firmly. The size of a clone is reported for some rows only, either as once, few or many, or as a class for expanded clones.

D gene: TRBD1
J gene: TRBJ2-7
clone size: many
V gene: TRBV9
CDR3 DNA: TGTGCCAGCAGCGTAGGACAGGGGGACGAGCAGTACTTC
CDR3 protein: CASSVGQGDEQYF

D gene: NA
J gene: TRBJ2-1
clone size: many
V gene: TRBV5-1
CDR3 DNA: TGCGCCAGCAGCCTGGACGGACGCTCCTACAATGAGCAGTTCTTC
CDR3 protein: CASSLDGRSYNEQFF

D gene: NA
J gene: TRBJ1-1
clone size: many
V gene: TRBV11-2
CDR3 DNA: TGTGCCAGCAGCTCTGCAGAAGCTTTCTTT
CDR3 protein: CASSSAEAFF

D gene: NA
J gene: TRBJ1-1
clone size: NA
V gene: TRBV5-1
CDR3 DNA: TGCGCCAGCAGCTTGAAACAGTACACTGAAGCTTTCTTT
CDR3 protein: CASSLKQYTEAFF

D gene: NA
J gene: TRBJ2-3
clone size: NA
V gene: TRBV5-5
CDR3 DNA: TGTGCCAGCAGCTCGAGGACTTTCACAGATACGCAGTATTTT
CDR3 protein: CASSSRTFTDTQYF

D gene: NA
J gene: TRBJ1-1
clone size: many
V gene: TRBV5-1
CDR3 DNA: TGCGCCAGCAGCTTGGTTGGGGGACCGAACACTGAAGCTTTCTTT
CDR3 protein: CASSLVGGPNTEAFF

D gene: NA
J gene: TRBJ2-7
clone size: many
V gene: TRBV28
CDR3 DNA: TGTGCCAGCAGTTTTTCAGGGGCCGACGAGCAGTACTTC
CDR3 protein: CASSFSGADEQYF

D gene: TRBD2
J gene: TRBJ2-1
clone size: NA
V gene: TRBV5-8
CDR3 DNA: TGTGCCAGCAGCTTGCCTCTAGCGGGAGCGTACAATGAGCAGTTCTTC
CDR3 protein: CASSLPLAGAYNEQFF

D gene: NA
J gene: TRBJ2-7
clone size: NA
V gene: TRBV5-6
CDR3 DNA: TGTGCCAGCAGCCTCCTGGAGGCACCCTACGAGCAGTACTTC
CDR3 protein: CASSLLEAPYEQYF

D gene: NA
J gene: TRBJ1-5
clone size: NA
V gene: TRBV4-1
CDR3 DNA: TGCGCCAGCAGCCAAGGGACAGTGCTTAATCAGCCCCAGCATTTT
CDR3 protein: CASSQGTVLNQPQHF

D gene: NA
J gene: TRBJ2-7
clone size: many
V gene: TRBV28
CDR3 DNA: TGTGCCAGCAGTTTAAATCCAGTGGGGCAGTACTTC
CDR3 protein: CASSLNPVGQYF

D gene: NA
J gene: TRBJ1-1
clone size: NA
V gene: TRBV6-2/TRBV6-3
CDR3 DNA: TGTGCCAGCGGTTACTTCAATGGTGGGGTGAACACTGAAGCTTTCTTT
CDR3 protein: CASGYFNGGVNTEAFF

D gene: TRBD1
J gene: TRBJ2-7
clone size: few
V gene: TRBV20-1
CDR3 DNA: TGCAGTGCTAGAGCCGGGACAGGCGCTGGCTACGAGCAGTACTTC
CDR3 protein: CSARAGTGAGYEQYF

D gene: NA
J gene: TRBJ1-1
clone size: many
V gene: TRBV20-1
CDR3 DNA: TGCAGTGCTATCCAGACAGGAATGAACACTGAAGCTTTCTTT
CDR3 protein: CSAIQTGMNTEAFF

D gene: TRBD1
J gene: TRBJ2-7
clone size: many
V gene: TRBV6-6
CDR3 DNA: TGTGCCAGCAGTTACGTCGGACAGGGGGTCTACGAGCAGTACTTC
CDR3 protein: CASSYVGQGVYEQYF

D gene: NA
J gene: TRBJ1-6
clone size: NA
V gene: TRBV28
CDR3 DNA: TGTGCCAGCAGTTTATATAGGGATTCACCCCTCCACTTT
CDR3 protein: CASSLYRDSPLHF

D gene: NA
J gene: TRBJ1-2
clone size: NA
V gene: TRBV20-1
CDR3 DNA: TGCAGTGCTAGACCCCTACAGGGTAACTATGGCTACACCTTC
CDR3 protein: CSARPLQGNYGYTF

D gene: NA
J gene: TRBJ2-1
clone size: NA
V gene: TRBV4-1
CDR3 DNA: TGCGCCAGCAGTTGGCGGGACAATGAGCAGTTCTTC
CDR3 protein: CASSWRDNEQFF

D gene: TRBD2
J gene: TRBJ2-2
clone size: few
V gene: TRBV2
CDR3 DNA: TGTGCCAGCAGCGGCACTAGCGGGAGTTACACCGGGGAGCTGTTTTTT
CDR3 protein: CASSGTSGSYTGELFF

D gene: TRBD1
J gene: TRBJ2-7
clone size: NA
V gene: TRBV20-1
CDR3 DNA: TGCAGTGCTAGAGAGGACAGGAAGTCGTACGAGCAGTACTTC
CDR3 protein: CSAREDRKSYEQYF

D gene: TRBD1
J gene: TRBJ1-2
clone size: many
V gene: TRBV5-1
CDR3 DNA: TGCGCCAGCAGCCCGCGGGGACAGGGGAGTTATGGCTACACCTTC
CDR3 protein: CASSPRGQGSYGYTF

D gene: NA
J gene: TRBJ1-2
clone size: many
V gene: TRBV28
CDR3 DNA: TGTGCCAGCAAATTCAGGGGACCCTACTATGGCTACACCTTC
CDR3 protein: CASKFRGPYYGYTF

D gene: NA
J gene: TRBJ2-2
clone size: few
V gene: TRBV29-1
CDR3 DNA: TGCAGCGTTACAGGGAACACCGGGGAGCTGTTTTTT
CDR3 protein: CSVTGNTGELFF

D gene: NA
J gene: TRBJ2-7
clone size: few
V gene: TRBV5-1
CDR3 DNA: TGCGCCAGCAGCGCCTGGGGGGGCTCTAGCTCCTACGAGCAGTACTTC
CDR3 protein: CASSAWGGSSSYEQYF

D gene: NA
J gene: TRBJ2-5
clone size: many
V gene: TRBV11-2
CDR3 DNA: TGTGCCAGCAGCTTACAGGGGACCCAAGAGACCCAGTACTTC
CDR3 protein: CASSLQGTQETQYF

D gene: NA
J gene: TRBJ2-1
clone size: few
V gene: TRBV7-3
CDR3 DNA: TGTGCCAGCAGCTTAACGGGTAATAGCGGAAAATACAATGAGCAGTTCTTC
CDR3 protein: CASSLTGNSGKYNEQFF

D gene: NA
J gene: TRBJ1-1
clone size: many
V gene: TRBV6-5
CDR3 DNA: TGTGCCAGCAGTTACCCAGAAGGAACCAACACTGAAGCTTTCTTT
CDR3 protein: CASSYPEGTNTEAFF

D gene: NA
J gene: TRBJ1-1
clone size: many
V gene: TRBV7-2
CDR3 DNA: TGTGCCAGCAGCTTGGCTGGGGTTCGCACTGAAGCTTTCTTT
CDR3 protein: CASSLAGVRTEAFF

D gene: TRBD1
J gene: TRBJ2-5
clone size: few
V gene: TRBV7-9
CDR3 DNA: TGTGCCAGCAGCAGAACCGGGACAGGCAATAAAGAGACCCAGTACTTC
CDR3 protein: CASSRTGTGNKETQYF

D gene: TRBD2
J gene: TRBJ2-1
clone size: many
V gene: TRBV7-8
CDR3 DNA: TGTGCCAGCAGCCATCCCTCGGGGGGTAACTACAATGAGCAGTTCTTC
CDR3 protein: CASSHPSGGNYNEQFF

D gene: TRBD1
J gene: TRBJ2-7
clone size: many
V gene: TRBV28
CDR3 DNA: TGTGCCAGCAGTTTCCTCGGGACAGGGGATTTAGAGCAGTACTTC
CDR3 protein: CASSFLGTGDLEQYF

D gene: NA
J gene: TRBJ2-5
clone size: NA
V gene: TRBV28
CDR3 DNA: TGTGCCAGCAGTTTGTCCCATTTGGAGACCCAGTACTTC
CDR3 protein: CASSLSHLETQYF

D gene: TRBD2
J gene: TRBJ2-1
clone size: once
V gene: TRBV7-9
CDR3 DNA: TGTGTCAGCAGCCACCAACGGACTAGTATAAATGAGCAGTTCTTC
CDR3 protein: CVSSHQRTSINEQFF

D gene: NA
J gene: TRBJ2-7
clone size: few
V gene: TRBV5-8
CDR3 DNA: TGTGCCAGCAGCTTGGCCTTTATCTCTTCCTACGAGCAGTACTTC
CDR3 protein: CASSLAFISSYEQYF

D gene: TRBD1
J gene: TRBJ1-2
clone size: many
V gene: TRBV13
CDR3 DNA: TGTGCCAGCAGTTTGGGACAGGGGTTAAATGGCTACACCTTC
CDR3 protein: CASSLGQGLNGYTF

D gene: NA
J gene: TRBJ2-5
clone size: few
V gene: TRBV9
CDR3 DNA: TGTGCCAGCAGCTCCAACCTGGGTCAGCAAGAGACCCAGTACTTC
CDR3 protein: CASSSNLGQQETQYF

D gene: NA
J gene: TRBJ1-3
clone size: few
V gene: TRBV20-1
CDR3 DNA: TGCAGTGCTAGGAAAGTAGACTCTGGAAACACCATATATTTT
CDR3 protein: CSARKVDSGNTIYF

D gene: NA
J gene: TRBJ2-7
clone size: NA
V gene: TRBV4-1
CDR3 DNA: TGCGCCAGCAGCCAAGACGGGACCTACGAGCAGTACTTC
CDR3 protein: CASSQDGTYEQYF

D gene: TRBD1
J gene: TRBJ2-5
clone size: once
V gene: TRBV19
CDR3 DNA: TGTGCCAGTAGTCCCTGGACAGGGGAGAAGGTAGCGGAGACCCAGTACTTC
CDR3 protein: CASSPWTGEKVAETQYF

D gene: NA
J gene: TRBJ2-3
clone size: many
V gene: TRBV5-1
CDR3 DNA: TGCGCCAGCAGCTTGGTCGGGGCTAGCACAGATACGCAGTATTTT
CDR3 protein: CASSLVGASTDTQYF

D gene: NA
J gene: TRBJ2-5
clone size: few
V gene: TRBV7-9
CDR3 DNA: TGTGCCAGCGGTTTGGTATGGAATTCCGAGACCCAGTACTTC
CDR3 protein: CASGLVWNSETQYF

D gene: NA
J gene: TRBJ2-6
clone size: few
V gene: TRBV18
CDR3 DNA: TGTGCCAGCTCACCATATTTGGGTAATGGGGCCAACGTCCTGACTTTC
CDR3 protein: CASSPYLGNGANVLTF

D gene: TRBD1
J gene: TRBJ1-6
clone size: many
V gene: TRBV20-1
CDR3 DNA: TGCAGTGCTAGAGAGTCGACAGGGAATAGATCACCCCTCCACTTT
CDR3 protein: CSARESTGNRSPLHF

D gene: NA
J gene: TRBJ2-1
clone size: NA
V gene: TRBV15
CDR3 DNA: TGTGCCACCAGCAGAGCCGGACTCCTGAATGAGCAGTTCTTC
CDR3 protein: CATSRAGLLNEQFF

D gene: NA
J gene: TRBJ1-1
clone size: few
V gene: TRBV7-9
CDR3 DNA: TGTGCCAGCAGCCCAACCGGGACGGCCACGGAAGCTTTCTTT
CDR3 protein: CASSPTGTATEAFF

D gene: TRBD2
J gene: TRBJ2-1
clone size: NA
V gene: TRBV20-1
CDR3 DNA: TGCAGTGCTAGGATAGCGGGGGCCGACTACAATGAGCAGTTCTTC
CDR3 protein: CSARIAGADYNEQFF